One sample yielded the 29 T cell receptor beta chains listed below, sequenced in a study of regulatory dendritic cells for organ transplantation. TCRdb's copy holds only in-frame clones and misses some; the assay was immunoSEQ multiplex PCR. The sample has 30,000 to 35,000 clones, 85% to 90% seen once; the top ten hold approximately 0.059%. Sequenced input: naive CD4+ T cells from blood. Specified subset: CD45RA+ naive T cells. Every receptor here comes from a human donor in good health.

The genes are TRBV4-2 and TRBJ2-6, with 8 bases fitting TRBD1. The CDR3 extends over 18 amino acids. Germline-derived CDR1 and CDR2 are LGHNA and YNFKEQ. Germline trimming cut 4 bases from V and 0 bases from J; bases unmatched to any gene: 8. Written as DNA, the CDR3 is TGTGCCAGCAGCCCAACAGGGGGGATTAGCTCTGGGGCCAACGTCCTGACTTTC. Amino acids: CASSPTGGISSGANVLTF.

This clone has just a few counts. The chain employs TRBV12-2 and TRBJ2-7. TRBV12-2 represents a pseudogene. The CDR3 spans 15 residues. The CDR3 DNA sequence: TGTGCAAGTCGCTCGATAACCTCCACGACGGACGAGCAGTACTTC. Amino acid sequence: CASRSITSTTDEQYF.

The V gene is TRBV19, the J gene TRBJ2-2, with 7 bases lining up with TRBD2. V trimming: 1 base; J trimming: 3 bases; junction bases outside the gene matches: 5. The CDR3 has 16 amino acids. CDR1 and CDR2 from the germline V gene are LNHDA and SQIVND (reference sequence). The CDR3: CASSIVRGGDTGELFF. CDR3 nucleotide sequence: TGTGCCAGTAGTATAGTGCGGGGAGGGGACACCGGGGAGCTGTTTTTT.

The V and J genes are TRBV28 and TRBJ1-5, with D possibly TRBD1 on 5 matching bases. Germline loops: CDR1 MDHEN, CDR2 SYDVKM. V was pared by 5 bases and J by 4 bases, with 9 bases between. The CDR3 covers 13 residues. In DNA form, the CDR3 reads TGTGCCAGCAGTAGGGGCGGGAATCAGCCCCAGCATTTT. Its translation is CASSRGGNQPQHF.

This clone appeared once. The gene calls are TRBV7-6 and TRBJ2-3; D possibly corresponds to TRBD2 (7 bases). Germline lookup yields CDR1 SGHVS and CDR2 FNYEAQ. The CDR3 is 15 amino acids. V was pared by 4 bases and J by 5 bases, with 16 bases between. CDR3 region: CASSSLGGRGDTQYF. CDR3 sequence (DNA): TGTGCCAGCAGCTCGCTGGGGGGGCGGGGAGATACGCAGTATTTT.

The rearrangement uses TRBV6-1 and TRBJ1-5, with 8 bases identical to TRBD1. Germline V gives CDR1 MNHNS, CDR2 SASEGT. With V trimmed by 6 bases and J by 3 bases, 7 bases remained unmatched. CDR3 length: 15 residues. CDR3 in amino acids: CASRAGTGYNQPQHF. DNA for the CDR3: TGTGCCAGCAGAGCCGGGACAGGTTACAATCAGCCCCAGCATTTT.

V gene TRBV6-6 combines with J gene TRBJ1-1; D uncertain. The CDR3 totals 13 residues. V was clipped by 4 bases and J by 2 bases, with 8 bases between them. The germline V gene encodes CDR1 MNHNY and CDR2 SVGAGI (reference sequence). CDR3 protein: CASSLFDNTEAFF. The CDR3 region has the DNA TGTGCCAGCAGTTTATTTGATAACACTGAAGCTTTCTTT.

The chain uses TRBV4-3 and TRBJ2-7, with 7 bases aligning to TRBD1. With 4 bases clipped from V and 2 bases from J, the junction kept 11 bases outside the gene matches. The CDR3 length is 16 residues. CDR1 and CDR2 (germline): LGHNA, YSLEER. CDR3 nucleotide sequence: TGCGCCAGCAGCCTAGGACAGGCCAAGTTTACCTACGAGCAGTACTTC. This encodes CASSLGQAKFTYEQYF.

The chain is built from TRBV4-3 and TRBJ2-3; 9 nucleotides align to TRBD2. Trimming took 1 base from V and 2 from J; bases not matched to a gene: 10. The CDR3 is made up of 18 amino acids. Germline V gene sequence: CDR1 LGHNA, CDR2 YSLEER. Here the CDR3 DNA reads TGCGCCAGCAGCCAAGGAGGTCTCCTAGCGGGACTCACAGATACGCAGTATTTT. This gives the protein CASSQGGLLAGLTDTQYF.

The CDR3, as DNA: TGTGCCAGCAGTTTTCTTCGTTGGGGAGAGACCCAGTACTTC. It translates to CASSFLRWGETQYF. The chain carries TRBV28 and TRBJ2-5, with D uncertain. Germline V gives CDR1 MDHEN, CDR2 SYDVKM. V gave up 3 bases and J gave up 4 bases, with 12 bases separating them. The CDR3 has 14 residues.

The V gene is TRBV19, the J gene TRBJ1-4; 8 bases align to TRBD1. Trimming cost V 9 bases and J 8 bases; bases outside gene matches: 8. The V gene's germline CDR1 is LNHDA and CDR2 SQIVND (reference sequence). The CDR3 consists of 13 residues. As DNA, the CDR3 is TGTGCCAGCGCCGACAGGGGAGGCGAAAAACTGTTTTTT. Translation: CASADRGGEKLFF.

The rearrangement links TRBV7-2 to TRBJ2-5, with 9 bases identical to TRBD2. The V segment lost 1 base and the J segment 2 bases; nucleotides outside the gene matches: 5. The CDR3 has 16 residues. Germline lookup yields CDR1 SGHTA and CDR2 FQGNSA. The CDR3 loop reads CASSLGVAGEQETQYF. In DNA form, the CDR3 reads TGTGCCAGCAGCTTAGGGGTAGCGGGGGAACAAGAGACCCAGTACTTC. The entire variable domain, with the rest obtained from reference TRBV7-2 and TRBJ2-5, is as follows: GAGVSQSPSNKVTEKGKDVELRCDPISGHTALYWYRQSLGQGLEFLIYFQGNSAPDKSGLPSDRFSAERTGGSVSTLTIQRTQQEDSAVYLCASSLGVAGEQETQYFGPGTRLLVL.

The rearrangement links TRBV29-1 to TRBJ1-4; 7 bases line up with TRBD1. CDR1 and CDR2 from the germline V gene are SQVTM and ANQGSEA. This CDR3 spans 13 amino acids. Trimming removed 4 bases from V and 4 bases from J; junction bases left unmatched: 3. This CDR3 reads CSVGGTVNEKLFF. CDR3 DNA: TGCAGCGTTGGGGGGACAGTTAATGAAAAACTGTTTTTT.

The chain joins TRBV4-2 to TRBJ2-7, with no clear D. Germline V gives CDR1 LGHNA, CDR2 YNFKEQ. Trimming removed 4 bases from V and 0 bases from J, with 13 bases in between. This CDR3 has 15 amino acids. CDR3 in amino acids: CASSLRDESSYEQYF. Here the CDR3 DNA reads TGTGCCAGCAGCCTCCGCGATGAGAGCTCCTACGAGCAGTACTTC.

This clone was recorded a few times. This CDR3 reads CAWSVLTGRNQPQHF. DNA for the CDR3: TGTGCCTGGAGTGTATTAACGGGGCGCAATCAGCCCCAGCATTTT. The chain employs TRBV30 and TRBJ1-5; the D gene is possibly TRBD1 (5 bases). V gave up 0 bases and J gave up 2 bases, with 11 bases separating them. There are 15 residues in the CDR3. CDR1 and CDR2 (germline): GTSNPN, SVGIG (reference sequence).

The chain carries TRBV7-9 and TRBJ2-7; no reliable D call. Germline loops: CDR1 SEHNR, CDR2 FQNEAQ (reference sequence). The V gene lost 5 bases and the J gene lost 3 bases, with 5 bases spanning the gap. This CDR3 spans 11 amino acids. The CDR3 protein is CASSPYYEQYF. The DNA for the CDR3 is TGTGCCAGCAGCCCTTACTACGAGCAGTACTTC. Supplemented by reference TRBV7-9 and TRBJ2-7, the full variable domain reads DTGVSQNPRHKITKRGQNVTFRCDPISEHNRLYWYRQTLGQGPEFLTYFQNEAQLEKSRLLSDRFSAERPKGSFSTLEIQRTEQGDSAMYLCASSPYYEQYFGPGTRLTVT.

The V and J genes are TRBV2 and TRBJ1-2, with 7 bases matching TRBD1. This CDR3 region has 14 residues. V was clipped by 6 bases and J by 8 bases; unmatched bases: 12. The germline V gene encodes CDR1 SNHLY and CDR2 FYNNEI. CDR3 region: CASSPQEGAEGYTF. The CDR3 DNA is TGTGCCAGCAGCCCCCAGGAGGGGGCGGAAGGCTACACCTTC.

The rearrangement joins TRBV19 to TRBJ2-7, with 9 positions matching TRBD1. The ends lost 4 bases at V and 2 bases at J; junction bases unmatched: 6. Germline V gene data show CDR1 as LNHDA and CDR2 as SQIVND (reference sequence). The length of the CDR3 is 15 residues. The CDR3 reads CASSTAGTGPYEQYF. The CDR3 DNA sequence: TGTGCCAGTAGTACCGCCGGGACAGGGCCCTACGAGCAGTACTTC.

This chain uses TRBV7-6 with TRBJ2-7; the D gene is possibly TRBD1 (6 bases). V gave up 4 bases and J gave up 5 bases, with 12 bases separating them. Germline CDR1 SGHVS, CDR2 FNYEAQ. There are 13 residues in the CDR3. The CDR3 sequence is CASSSGHLDEQYF. Written as DNA, the CDR3 is TGTGCCAGCAGCTCGGGACATTTAGACGAGCAGTACTTC. Full variable domain (remainder filled in from reference TRBV7-6 and TRBJ2-7): GAGVSQSPRYKVTKRGQDVALRCDPISGHVSLYWYRQALGQGPEFLTYFNYEAQQDKSGLPNDRFSAERPEGSISTLTIQRTEQRDSAMYRCASSSGHLDEQYFGPGTRLTVT.

This clone was observed once. The V and J genes are TRBV7-2 and TRBJ1-2; the match to TRBD1 covers 7 bases. Germline assignment: CDR1 SGHTA and CDR2 FQGNSA. This CDR3 spans 13 amino acids. V lost 5 bases, J lost 8 bases, and 8 bases stayed unmatched. The CDR3: CASSLQGPSGYTF. Here the CDR3 DNA reads TGTGCCAGCAGCCTACAGGGGCCGTCCGGCTACACCTTC. Together with reference TRBV7-2 and TRBJ1-2, the CDR3 gives the full variable domain: GAGVSQSPSNKVTEKGKDVELRCDPISGHTALYWYRQSLGQGLEFLIYFQGNSAPDKSGLPSDRFSAERTGGSVSTLTIQRTQQEDSAVYLCASSLQGPSGYTFGSGTRLTVV.

The V and J genes are TRBV27 and TRBJ2-3, with a tentative D call TRBD2 (6 bases). This CDR3 region has 15 residues. Trimming removed 7 bases at V and 1 base at J, with 15 bases between. The germline CDR1 and CDR2 sequences are MNHEY and SMNVEV (reference sequence). As DNA, the CDR3 is TGTGCCAGCAATCTACCGGGACTGGGCACAGATACGCAGTATTTT. Protein: CASNLPGLGTDTQYF.

This clone came up a few times. The rearrangement uses TRBV9 and TRBJ1-5; TRBD1 aligns across 7 bases. Germline loops: CDR1 SGDLS, CDR2 YYNGEE. With V trimmed by 4 bases and J by 4 bases, 2 bases remained unmatched. The CDR3 contains 13 residues. The CDR3 loop is CASSLQGNQPQHF. Written as DNA, the CDR3 is TGTGCCAGCAGCCTACAGGGGAATCAGCCCCAGCATTTT.

V and J are TRBV30 and TRBJ1-5, with D unclear. CDR3 length: 12 residues. V lost 5 bases to trimming and J lost 2 bases, with 7 bases between them. Germline CDR1 and CDR2: GTSNPN and SVGIG (reference sequence). DNA of the CDR3: TGTGCCTGGGAAATAGGCAATCAGCCCCAGCATTTT. It yields the protein CAWEIGNQPQHF. Combining the CDR3 with reference TRBV30 and TRBJ1-5 gives the whole variable domain SQTIHQWPATLVQPVGSPLSLECTVEGTSNPNLYWYRQAAGRGLQLLFYSVGIGQISSEVPQNLSASRPQDRQFILSSKKLLLSDSGFYLCAWEIGNQPQHFGDGTRLSIL.

The rearrangement joins TRBV5-8 to TRBJ1-5; 8 bases are a match to TRBD1. Trimming removed 4 bases from V and 4 bases from J; junction bases left unmatched: 7. Germline-derived CDR1 and CDR2 are SGHTS and YDEGEE. The CDR3 extends over 15 amino acids. The CDR3, as DNA: TGTGCCAGCAGCGAGGGGACAGGAATAAATCAGCCCCAGCATTTT. This gives the protein CASSEGTGINQPQHF.

J is TRBJ1-2 and V is TRBV30; 7 nucleotides align to TRBD1. J lost 8 bases, V lost 2 bases, and 8 bases had no gene match. CDR1 is GTSNPN, CDR2 SVGIG, per germline (reference sequence). This CDR3 contains 13 residues. Written as DNA, the CDR3 is TGTGCCTGGAGTAGCGGCCAGGGGGGCGGCTACACCTTC. As protein: CAWSSGQGGGYTF.

The chain joins TRBV4-1 to TRBJ1-6; D call uncertain. CDR1 and CDR2 from the germline V gene are MGHRA and YSYEKL. The V end was cut by 1 base, the J end by 6 bases, with 1 base between. This CDR3 contains 12 residues. The DNA of the CDR3 is TGCGCCAGCAGCCAAGTTAATTCACCCCTCCACTTT. Encoded protein: CASSQVNSPLHF.

This clone was counted once. This chain joins TRBV4-1 and TRBJ1-2; 7 bases fit TRBD1. The CDR3 has 16 amino acids. The germline CDR1 and CDR2 sequences are MGHRA and YSYEKL. With 5 bases clipped from V and 6 bases from J, the junction kept 15 bases outside the gene matches. The CDR3 DNA follows: TGCGCCAGCAGCTTACCGAATGGGCGAGGGGGCCATGGCTACACCTTC. Amino acids: CASSLPNGRGGHGYTF.

This clone was counted once. This chain connects TRBV2 to TRBJ1-5, with 7 bases that match TRBD1. This CDR3 spans 14 amino acids. Trimming removed 6 bases from V and 5 bases from J; junction bases left unmatched: 7. Looked up from germline, CDR1 is SNHLY and CDR2 is FYNNEI. The chain's CDR3 is CASSQLTGDQPQHF. The DNA of the CDR3 is TGTGCCAGCAGCCAACTTACAGGGGATCAGCCCCAGCATTTT.

The CDR3 DNA sequence: TGTGCCAGCAGCCCTTGGACAGGGAGCCAAGAGACCCAGTACTTC. The encoded protein is CASSPWTGSQETQYF. The V call is TRBV5-4, the J call TRBJ2-5; TRBD1 aligns across 8 bases. From germline, CDR1 is SGHNT and CDR2 YYREEE (reference sequence). The CDR3 spans 15 residues. Trimming removed 4 bases from V and 1 base from J; junction bases left unmatched: 6.